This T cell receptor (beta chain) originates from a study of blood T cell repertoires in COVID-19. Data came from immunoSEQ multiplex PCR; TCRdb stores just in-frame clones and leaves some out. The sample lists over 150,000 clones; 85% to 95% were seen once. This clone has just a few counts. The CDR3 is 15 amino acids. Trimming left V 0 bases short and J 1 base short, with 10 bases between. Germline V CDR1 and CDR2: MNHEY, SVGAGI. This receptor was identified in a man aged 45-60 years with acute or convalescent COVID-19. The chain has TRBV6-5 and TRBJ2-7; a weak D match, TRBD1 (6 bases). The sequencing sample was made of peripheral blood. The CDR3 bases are TGTGCCAGCAGTTACTCGGGCAGGGGATCCTACGAGCAGTACTTC. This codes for CASSYSGRGSYEQYF.